The clone carrying this T cell receptor beta chain was observed many times. V was clipped by 2 bases and J by 2 bases; unmatched bases: 4. Germline CDR1 reads SGHTS; CDR2 reads YDEGEE. The CDR3 spans 15 residues. The time point denotes: longitudinal time-point 3. These data originate in a study of neurological immune-mediated disorders. TCRdb ran MiXCR on the 5' RACE reads and lists one entry per CDR3 protein. The table has 40,000 or so distinct CDR3 sequences, approximately 15% seen once. The chain recombines TRBV5-8 with TRBJ2-3; 8 bases are shared with TRBD1. The origin of this receptor is a man aged 25-40 years in good health. The specimen was PBMCs. The CDR3 here is CASSFTGGPTDTQYF. The CDR3 coding sequence is TGTGCCAGCAGCTTCACAGGGGGGCCCACAGATACGCAGTATTTT.